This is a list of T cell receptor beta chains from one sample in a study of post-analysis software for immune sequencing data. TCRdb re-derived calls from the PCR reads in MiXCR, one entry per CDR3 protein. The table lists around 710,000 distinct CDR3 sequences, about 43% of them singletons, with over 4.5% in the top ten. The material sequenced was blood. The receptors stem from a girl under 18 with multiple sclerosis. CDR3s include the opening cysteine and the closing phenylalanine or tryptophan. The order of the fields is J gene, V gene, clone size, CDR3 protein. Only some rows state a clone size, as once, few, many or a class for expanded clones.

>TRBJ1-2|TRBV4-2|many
CASSQDQSTGYGYTF
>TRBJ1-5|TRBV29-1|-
CSSTSGHYSNQPQHF
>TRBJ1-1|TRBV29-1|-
CSVWDKGRMNTEAFF
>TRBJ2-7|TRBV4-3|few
CASSLERMPSYEQYF
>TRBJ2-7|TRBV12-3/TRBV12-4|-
CASSLGESFLYEQYF
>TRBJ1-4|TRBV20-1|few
CSARDGDTTGEKLFF
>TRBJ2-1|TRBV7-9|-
CASSLGRTADNEQFF
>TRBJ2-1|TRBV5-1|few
CASSLVVSGSSYNEQFF
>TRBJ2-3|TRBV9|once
CASSVGTRGSTDTQYF
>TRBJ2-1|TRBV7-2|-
CASSYGLAELSYNEQFF
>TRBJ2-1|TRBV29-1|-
CSVGAVAGGEYNEQFF
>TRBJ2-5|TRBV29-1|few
CSVEIRRTVLGETQYF
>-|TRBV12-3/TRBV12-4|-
CASSLASLLYEQYF
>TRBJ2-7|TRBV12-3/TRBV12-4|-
CASSLLAQAGEQYF
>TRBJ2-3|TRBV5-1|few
CASSFGAMYWETHDTQYF
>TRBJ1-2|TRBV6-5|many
CASSYRGGRAYGYTF
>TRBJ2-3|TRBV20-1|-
CSARVFALGTDTQYF
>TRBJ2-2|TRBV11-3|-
CASSLWTGVNTGELFF
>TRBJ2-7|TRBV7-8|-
CASSRSLAGNSYEQYF
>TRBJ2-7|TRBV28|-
CASRSGTGSSYEQYF
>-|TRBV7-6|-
CASSLNIPDRGIETQYF
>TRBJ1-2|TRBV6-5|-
CASRPSGINYGYTF
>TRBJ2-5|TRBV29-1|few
CSVEPGFGETQYF
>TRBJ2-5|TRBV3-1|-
CASSQETQHYEQYF
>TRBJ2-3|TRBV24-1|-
CATSGGQGDFPDTQYF
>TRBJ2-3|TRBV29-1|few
CSVAPDGGVTDTQYF
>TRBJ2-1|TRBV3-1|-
CVSSQDQTSGRYNEQFF
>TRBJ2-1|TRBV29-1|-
CSANPGSDVQFF
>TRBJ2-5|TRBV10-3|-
CAISTSREAGVQETQYF
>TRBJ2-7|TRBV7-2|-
CASSLWGTQYF
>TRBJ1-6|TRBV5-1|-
CASSLRGSGQGADSPLHF
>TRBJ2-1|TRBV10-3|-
CAISGELAAYNERFF
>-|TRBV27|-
CASSLSQGLGTQYF
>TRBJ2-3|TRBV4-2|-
CASSQGGLAVSTDTQYF
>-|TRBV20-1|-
CNAPLGGEQFF
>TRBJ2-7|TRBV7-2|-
CASSLGTSGSSSYEQYF
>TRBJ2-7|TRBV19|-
CASSIPGTGMYEQYF
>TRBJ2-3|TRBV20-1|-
CSARSSGRLIRTDTQYF
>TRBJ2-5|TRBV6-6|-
CASSLLEYGQETQYF
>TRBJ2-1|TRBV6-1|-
CATRGVVGGSNEQFF
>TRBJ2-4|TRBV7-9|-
CASSSQDRGPKNIQYF
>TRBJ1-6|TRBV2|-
CASSEGTALSPLHF
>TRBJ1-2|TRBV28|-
CASSLEVEGYTF
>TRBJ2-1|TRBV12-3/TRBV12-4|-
CASSLGIWNNEQFF
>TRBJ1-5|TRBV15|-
CATSISPSGVGQPQHF
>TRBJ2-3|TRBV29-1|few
CSVEDPGERTDTQYF
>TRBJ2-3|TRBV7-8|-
CASSPAASYTQYF
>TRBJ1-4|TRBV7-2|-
CASSLKGDNEKLFF
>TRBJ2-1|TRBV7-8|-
CASSSDLLRLAGDGGYNEQFF
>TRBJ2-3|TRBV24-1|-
CATFDGGTDTQYF
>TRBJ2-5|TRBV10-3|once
CAIKNGVQETQYF